A selection of T cell receptor beta chains follows, all from one sample in a study of beta chain features in type 1 diabetes. The assay was immunoSEQ multiplex PCR, and TCRdb's table has in-frame clones only and misses some. The sample includes hundreds of thousands of clones, around an eighth of them seen just once. The sequencing input was naive CD4+ T cells from blood. The receptors shown here come from a young man with type 1 diabetes. The CDR3 runs from the conserved cysteine through the conserved F or W. The D gene is left open where the match is weak. Clone size is shown for a subset of rows, as once, few, many or a class of expanded clone.

. TRBJ2-6 TRBV5-4 . CASSLDLSGANILTF TGTGCCAGCAGCTTGGACCTCTCTGGGGCCAACATCCTGACTTTC
few TRBJ1-5 TRBV15 . CATSRVEGMLRDQPQHF TGTGCCACCAGCAGAGTCGAGGGGATGCTTCGAGATCAGCCCCAGCATTTT
few TRBJ1-2 TRBV2 TRBD1 CASRDRDYGYTF TGTGCCAGCAGAGACAGGGACTATGGCTACACCTTC
few TRBJ1-6 TRBV2 . CASSPASSPLHF TGTGCCAGCAGTCCGGCCTCTTCACCCCTCCACTTT
. TRBJ2-2 TRBV7-7 . CASSLVAGPGELFF TGTGCCAGCAGCTTAGTTGCCGGGCCCGGGGAGCTGTTTTTT
. TRBJ1-4 TRBV5-1 . CASSASGTDNEKLFF TGCGCCAGCAGCGCATCCGGGACGGATAATGAAAAACTGTTTTTT
. TRBJ1-4 TRBV14 TRBD1 CASSQDRTGVYEKLFF TGTGCCAGCAGCCAAGATAGGACAGGGGTTTACGAAAAACTGTTTTTT
. TRBJ1-6 TRBV7-2 . CASSPGFSPLHF TGTGCCAGCAGCCCAGGTTTTTCACCCCTCCACTTT
. TRBJ1-1 TRBV28 TRBD1 CASSLGQGGFDTEAFF TGTGCCAGCAGTTTGGGACAGGGGGGCTTTGACACTGAAGCTTTCTTT
few TRBJ2-2 TRBV18 . CASSPPRGTGELFF TGTGCCAGCTCACCACCGAGGGGTACCGGGGAGCTGTTTTTT
. TRBJ2-4 TRBV7-9 . CASSLAKGGNVKNIQYF TGTGCCAGCAGCTTAGCAAAGGGAGGCAATGTCAAAAACATTCAGTACTTC
. TRBJ1-5 TRBV6-1 TRBD1 CASRPDRGEPQHF TGTGCCAGCAGGCCGGACAGGGGCGAGCCCCAGCATTTT
. TRBJ1-1 TRBV4-1 . CASSRGTSFDTEAFF TGCGCCAGCAGCCGTGGGACAAGCTTCGACACTGAAGCTTTCTTT
. TRBJ1-2 TRBV9 TRBD1 CASSVPGTAYGYTF TGTGCCAGCAGCGTCCCCGGGACAGCTTATGGCTACACCTTC
. TRBJ1-2 TRBV30 . CAWSVLEGDGYTF TGTGCCTGGAGTGTACTCGAGGGGGATGGCTACACCTTC
few TRBJ2-7 TRBV18 TRBD1 CASSPMRQGIYEQYF TGTGCCAGCTCACCAATGAGACAGGGAATCTACGAGCAGTACTTC
. TRBJ1-1 TRBV6-6 . CASISAMNTEAFF TGTGCCAGCATCTCTGCCATGAACACTGAAGCTTTCTTT
. TRBJ2-7 TRBV28 TRBD1 CASIGQGVTYEQYF TGTGCCAGCATCGGACAGGGAGTGACCTACGAGCAGTACTTC
. TRBJ1-1 TRBV10-3 . CAISEWDSAGDAFF TGTGCCATCAGTGAGTGGGATTCGGCAGGGGATGCTTTCTTT
few TRBJ2-3 TRBV10-3 . CAISELQISTDTQYF TGTGCCATCAGTGAGTTGCAGATAAGCACAGATACGCAGTATTTT
. TRBJ1-1 TRBV5-6 . CASSWVGRTEAFF TGTGCCAGCAGCTGGGTGGGTAGGACTGAAGCTTTCTTT
. TRBJ1-4 TRBV30 TRBD1 CAWSGPDRGREKLFF TGTGCCTGGAGTGGGCCAGACAGGGGGCGAGAAAAACTGTTTTTT
few TRBJ1-4 TRBV18 TRBD1 CASSPPGQGIEKLFF TGTGCCAGCTCACCACCGGGACAGGGTATTGAAAAACTGTTTTTT
few TRBJ2-7 TRBV5-1 TRBD1 CASSTGTVPYEQYF TGCGCCAGCAGCACTGGGACAGTACCCTACGAGCAGTACTTC
once TRBJ2-1 TRBV11-2 . CASSPIQGYNEQFF TGTGCCAGCAGCCCGATACAGGGATACAATGAGCAGTTCTTC
. TRBJ1-6 TRBV4-1 . CASSPFGGRAYNSPLHF TGCGCCAGCAGCCCGTTTGGTGGACGGGCTTATAATTCACCCCTCCACTTT
few TRBJ2-3 TRBV6-5 . CASSYSGGDTQYF TGTGCCAGCAGTTACTCAGGGGGAGATACGCAGTATTTT
few TRBJ2-3 TRBV7-8 . CASSLPRVLTDTQYF TGTGCCAGCAGCTTACCGCGGGTCCTCACAGATACGCAGTATTTT
. TRBJ2-5 TRBV9 . CASSPDPDRGEETQYF TGTGCCAGCAGCCCTGACCCGGACCGTGGAGAAGAGACCCAGTACTTC
few TRBJ1-1 TRBV5-1 TRBD1 CASSIGQGGTEAFF TGCGCCAGCAGCATCGGACAGGGAGGGACTGAAGCTTTCTTT
. TRBJ1-5 TRBV15 TRBD1 CATVSRDRGLSGNQPQHF TGTGCCACCGTTTCCCGAGACAGGGGGCTTAGCGGCAATCAGCCCCAGCATTTT
. TRBJ1-5 TRBV4-1 . CASSQGRARGSQPQHF TGCGCCAGCAGCCAAGGTCGGGCAAGGGGGAGTCAGCCCCAGCATTTT
. TRBJ1-6 TRBV9 . CASSVAMVHDSNSPLHF TGTGCCAGCAGCGTAGCGATGGTTCATGATTCAAATTCACCCCTCCACTTT
. TRBJ1-3 TRBV6-5 . CASSYSGSSGNTIYF TGTGCCAGCAGTTACTCAGGCAGCTCTGGAAACACCATATATTTT
few TRBJ2-4 TRBV6-5 . CASSPGVGGLQYF TGTGCCAGCAGTCCCGGTGTTGGGGGTCTTCAGTACTTC
few TRBJ1-4 TRBV4-1 . CASSQSWSTNEKLFF TGCGCCAGCAGCCAATCCTGGTCAACTAATGAAAAACTGTTTTTT
few TRBJ2-7 TRBV2 TRBD1 CASSVQGAYEQYF TGTGCCAGCAGTGTACAGGGGGCCTACGAGCAGTACTTC
few TRBJ2-5 TRBV25-1 . CASSEYKVGSQYF TGTGCCAGCAGTGAATATAAAGTGGGGTCCCAGTACTTC
. TRBJ1-3 TRBV5-1 . CASSSTALGGSSGNTIYF TGCGCCAGCAGCTCTACAGCCTTGGGCGGAAGCTCTGGAAACACCATATATTTT
. TRBJ2-7 TRBV25-1 TRBD2 CASSAQGGTSSEQYF TGTGCCAGCAGTGCCCAAGGGGGGACTAGCTCCGAGCAGTACTTC
. TRBJ2-3 TRBV18 TRBD2 CASSPPLGDYRDTQYF TGTGCCAGCTCACCACCCCTCGGGGACTACCGAGATACGCAGTATTTT
few TRBJ1-1 TRBV6-1 TRBD1 CASSEPQGGTLNTEAFF TGTGCCAGCAGTGAACCACAGGGGGGTACTTTGAACACTGAAGCTTTCTTT
. TRBJ1-5 TRBV28 . CASSLIQGSQPQHF TGTGCCAGCAGTTTAATCCAGGGGAGTCAGCCCCAGCATTTT
few TRBJ1-1 TRBV18 TRBD1 CASSPPGQLGTEAFF TGTGCCAGCTCACCACCGGGACAGCTAGGGACTGAAGCTTTCTTT
. TRBJ2-7 TRBV23-1 . CASAGSREQYF TGCGCCAGTGCAGGGTCAAGGGAGCAGTACTTC
. TRBJ2-1 TRBV5-4 . CASSGNNEQFF TGTGCCAGCAGCGGAAACAATGAGCAGTTCTTC
. TRBJ1-6 TRBV7-9 . CASSFSQGGSPLHF TGTGCCAGCAGCTTTAGTCAGGGCGGATCACCCCTCCACTTT
few TRBJ2-7 TRBV2 . CASSEESRGGEQYF TGTGCCAGCAGTGAAGAAAGTAGGGGAGGCGAGCAGTACTTC
. TRBJ1-4 TRBV7-9 . CASSLGGTTNEKLFF TGTGCCAGCAGCTTGGGGGGAACAACTAATGAAAAACTGTTTTTT
. TRBJ2-5 TRBV5-1 . CASSSGLTSAETQYF TGCGCCAGCAGCTCCGGACTGACTAGTGCAGAGACCCAGTACTTC
few TRBJ1-6 TRBV30 TRBD1 CAWSVQKRTGMSSPLHF TGTGCCTGGAGTGTACAAAAGAGGACAGGAATGTCTTCACCCCTCCACTTT
. TRBJ2-3 TRBV7-2 . CASSLRVVTDTQYF TGTGCCAGCAGCTTGAGGGTAGTCACAGATACGCAGTATTTT
. TRBJ1-1 TRBV11-2 . CASSTQLNTEAFF TGTGCCAGCAGTACTCAACTGAACACTGAAGCTTTCTTT
few TRBJ2-3 TRBV6-5 TRBD2 CASSFRGGAGGDTQYF TGTGCCAGCAGTTTCCGCGGGGGGGCCGGTGGAGATACGCAGTATTTT